Following are 9 T cell receptor beta chains from one sample sequenced in a study of follicular helper T cells after annual influenza vaccination. Method: immunoSEQ multiplex PCR; TCRdb's copy keeps in-frame clones and lacks some. The sample holds over 8,500 clones, roughly 80% seen once. The material was CXCR5- memory CD4+ T cells sorted from blood, obtained 6 weeks after influenza vaccination. The receptors were gathered from an adult who received the influenza vaccine.

The chain is built from TRBV11-2 and TRBJ2-1; 9 bases are a match to TRBD1. With V trimmed by 4 bases and J by 4 bases, 11 bases remained unmatched. Germline-derived CDR1 and CDR2 are SGHAT and FQNNGV. CDR3 size: 17 residues. The CDR3 protein is CASSSNSGTGIYNEQFF. The CDR3, as DNA: TGTGCCAGCAGCTCAAACTCCGGGACAGGGATATACAATGAGCAGTTCTTC.

This chain links TRBV19 with TRBJ2-5; 10 bases map to TRBD2. The ends lost 4 bases at V and 4 bases at J; junction bases unmatched: 6. Germline CDR1 is LNHDA and CDR2 is SQIVND (reference sequence). This CDR3 comprises 15 residues. CDR3 sequence reads: CASSTERGGRETQYF. In DNA, the CDR3 is TGTGCCAGTAGTACCGAGCGGGGGGGCCGAGAGACCCAGTACTTC.

The genes are TRBV19 and TRBJ2-1; the D gene is possibly TRBD1 (5 bases). CDR3 size: 13 residues. Per the germline V gene, CDR1 is LNHDA and CDR2 is SQIVND (reference sequence). V was clipped by 0 bases and J by 14 bases, with 14 bases between them. The chain's CDR3 is CASSIDRQSEEFF. CDR3 bases: TGTGCCAGTAGTATAGACCGACAGAGCGAGGAGTTCTTC.

The chain links TRBV7-2 to TRBJ2-6; D remains ambiguous. The CDR3 totals 16 residues. Germline CDR1 and CDR2: SGHTA and FQGNSA. Trimming stripped 3 bases from V and 1 base from J, with 10 bases between. The CDR3 DNA is TGTGCCAGCAGCTTGGCGCAGAGATCTGGGGCCAACGTCCTGACTTTC. Amino acids: CASSLAQRSGANVLTF.

The chain recombines TRBV30 with TRBJ2-1; 7 bases fit TRBD2. The CDR3 runs 15 residues. CDR1 is GTSNPN, CDR2 SVGIG, per germline (reference sequence). The V gene end was trimmed by 1 base and the J gene end by 9 bases; junction bases not matched to a gene: 12. CDR3 sequence: CAWSGYTSAGGEQFF. In nucleotides, the CDR3 is TGTGCCTGGAGTGGGTATACTAGCGCGGGTGGTGAGCAGTTCTTC. Filled out from reference TRBV30 and TRBJ2-1, the complete variable domain reads SQTIHQWPATLVQPVGSPLSLECTVEGTSNPNLYWYRQAAGRGLQLLFYSVGIGQISSEVPQNLSASRPQDRQFILSSKKLLLSDSGFYLCAWSGYTSAGGEQFFGPGTRLTVL.

This rearrangement joins TRBV4-1 to TRBJ2-2; 13 bases are shared with TRBD2. Germline V CDR1 and CDR2: MGHRA, YSYEKL. Losses at the gene ends were 5 bases for V and 9 bases for J; bases not matched to a gene: 9. This CDR3 region has 16 residues. The CDR3 sequence: CASSAGTSGVGWELFF. The CDR3 DNA sequence: TGCGCCAGCAGCGCCGGGACTAGCGGGGTAGGGTGGGAGCTGTTTTTT.

This chain connects TRBV21-1 to TRBJ1-4. TRBV21-1 is given as a pseudogene. This CDR3 is built from 16 residues. CDR3 coding DNA: TGTGCCAGCAGGGATGGCATAGCTACAAGGTGTGAAAAACTGTTTTTT. Amino acid sequence: CASRDGIATRCEKLFF.

This chain links TRBV28 with TRBJ1-5; 8 bases align to TRBD1. The length of the CDR3 is 15 residues. Per germline, CDR1 MDHEN and CDR2 SYDVKM. Unmatched junction bases numbered 4, after V lost 4 bases and J lost 2 bases. DNA for the CDR3: TGTGCCAGCAGTTCGGACAGGGTTGGCAATCAGCCCCAGCATTTT. The encoded protein is CASSSDRVGNQPQHF.

The rearrangement uses TRBV5-5 and TRBJ1-4; D is ambiguous. Trimming took 4 bases from V and 13 from J, leaving 17 bases between them. The germline gives CDR1 SGHKS, CDR2 YYEKEE (reference sequence). This CDR3 region has 13 residues. CDR3 sequence: CASSGSSKERLFF. CDR3 nucleotide sequence: TGTGCCAGCAGCGGGTCAAGCAAGGAGAGACTGTTTTTT.